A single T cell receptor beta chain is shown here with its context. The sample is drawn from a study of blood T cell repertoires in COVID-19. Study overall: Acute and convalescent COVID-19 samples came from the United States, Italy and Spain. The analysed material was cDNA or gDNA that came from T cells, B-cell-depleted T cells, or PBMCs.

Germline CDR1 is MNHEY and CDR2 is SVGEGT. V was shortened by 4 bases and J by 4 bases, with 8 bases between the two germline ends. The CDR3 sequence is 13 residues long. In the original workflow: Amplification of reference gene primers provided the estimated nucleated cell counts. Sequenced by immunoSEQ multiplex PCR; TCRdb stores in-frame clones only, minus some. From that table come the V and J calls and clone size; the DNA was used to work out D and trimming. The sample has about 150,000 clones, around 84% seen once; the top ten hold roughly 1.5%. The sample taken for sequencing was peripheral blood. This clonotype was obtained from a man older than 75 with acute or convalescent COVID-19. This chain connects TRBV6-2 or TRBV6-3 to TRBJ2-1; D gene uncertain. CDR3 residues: CASSSLVYNEQFF. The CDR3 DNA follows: TGTGCCAGCAGTTCGTTAGTATACAATGAGCAGTTCTTC.